This paragraph covers one T cell receptor beta chain sequence. Its cognate antigen is unknown. This sample is part of a study of T cell repertoires in cytomegalovirus infection. Study information: Well-studied HLA-B-restricted epitopes and recently identified HLA-C-restricted epitopes of CMV were both used in the study.

General study points: Cumulative frequency of public TCR beta families picked out carriers of CMV plus the relevant HLA. Clonotype analysis showed dominance of the ex vivo response by HLA-C-restricted CMV-specific TCR beta clonotypes.

MiXCR, run by TCRdb on the reads, gives a single entry per CDR3 protein. The repertoire has approximately 1,000,000 distinct CDR3 sequences, approximately 32% of them found once; the top ten carry roughly an eighth. Material: cultured CD8+ T cells from PBMCs, obtained from culture after CMV antigen stimulation. The sequence came from a human donor in good health (CMV status not recorded). Some clones in this sample may be carry-over from other donors' samples.

CDR3 DNA sequence: TGTGCCAGCAGCGTAGGCAACAGGGCAGCTTACAATGAGCAGTTCTTC. Protein product: CASSVGNRAAYNEQFF. This chain links TRBV9 with TRBJ2-1; possibly TRBD1 for D (6 bases). CDR3 length: 16 residues. The V gene's germline CDR1 is SGDLS and CDR2 YYNGEE. V was shortened by 0 bases and J by 4 bases, with 14 bases between the two germline ends.